Listed below are T cell receptor beta chains from one sample, sequenced in a study of metastatic and nonmetastatic thyroid tumors. TCRdb re-processed the PCR reads through MiXCR. The sample shows about 69,000 clones, 14% of them seen only once. The specimen was blood. These receptors came from a male donor with papillary thyroid cancer or a benign thyroid nodule (not recorded which). Some clones in this sample may be carry-over from other donors' samples. CDR3s include the opening cysteine and the closing phenylalanine or tryptophan. A D gene is named only where the DNA matches it firmly. Rows may omit the clone size; those that give it use once, few, many or a size class.

j_gene	abundance	d_gene	v_gene	CDR3aa	CDR3nt
TRBJ2-2	many	TRBD2	TRBV30	CAWRGSPTLAGGRSRELFF	TGTGCCTGGAGGGGATCACCCACACTAGCGGGAGGGCGGTCAAGGGAGCTGTTTTTT
TRBJ2-7	NA	NA	TRBV10-1	CASIRGTVGVNEQYF	TGCGCCAGCATCCGGGGTACAGTGGGTGTCAACGAGCAGTACTTC
TRBJ2-1	many	TRBD1	TRBV6-1	CASSPQGAGGEQFF	TGTGCCAGCAGTCCACAGGGGGCTGGAGGTGAGCAGTTCTTC
TRBJ2-7	NA	TRBD1	TRBV7-2	CASSSGQVGYEQYF	TGTGCCAGCAGCTCTGGACAGGTCGGGTACGAGCAGTACTTC
TRBJ1-1	many	TRBD1	TRBV10-3	CAISESTGSTEAFF	TGTGCCATCAGTGAGTCGACAGGGTCAACTGAAGCTTTCTTT
TRBJ1-2	many	NA	TRBV12-3/TRBV12-4	CASSFSGGYTF	TGTGCCAGCAGTTTTTCAGGTGGCTACACCTTC
TRBJ2-5	many	TRBD2	TRBV7-9	CASSGGLAGIKETQYF	TGTGCCAGCAGCGGGGGTCTAGCGGGAATTAAAGAGACCCAGTACTTC
TRBJ2-1	NA	TRBD2	TRBV4-3	CASSQYSSGYNEQFF	TGCGCCAGCAGCCAATATTCTAGCGGCTACAATGAGCAGTTCTTC
TRBJ1-5	NA	NA	TRBV7-9	CVSSSGGHGNQPQHF	TGTGTCAGCAGCTCCGGGGGACATGGGAATCAGCCCCAGCATTTT
TRBJ2-7	NA	NA	TRBV6-4	CASSDSRDTGRSSYEQYF	TGTGCCAGCAGTGACTCTAGAGATACGGGGCGAAGCTCCTACGAGCAGTACTTC
TRBJ2-7	many	NA	TRBV6-2/TRBV6-3	CASSLGQSEQYF	TGTGCCAGCAGTCTAGGGCAATCCGAGCAGTACTTC
TRBJ1-1	few	TRBD1	TRBV15	CATSRVFPRQGREAFF	TGTGCCACCAGTAGAGTATTCCCACGACAGGGGCGAGAAGCTTTCTTT
TRBJ1-6	NA	NA	TRBV11-2	CASSLDPASQGPLHF	TGTGCCAGCAGCTTAGATCCTGCAAGCCAGGGACCCCTCCACTTT
TRBJ1-4	many	NA	TRBV18	CASSQTRSNEKLFF	TGTGCCAGCTCACAAACGCGTTCTAATGAAAAACTGTTTTTT
TRBJ1-4	many	NA	TRBV11-1	CASSSAAAGGEKLFF	TGTGCCAGCAGCTCTGCAGCAGCAGGTGGTGAAAAACTGTTTTTT
TRBJ2-3	few	TRBD2	TRBV6-2/TRBV6-3	CASSGGLAGESDTDTQYF	TGTGCCAGCAGCGGGGGACTAGCGGGAGAATCGGACACAGATACGCAGTATTTT
TRBJ1-2	many	NA	TRBV4-2	CASSQVMDSPNYGYTF	TGTGCCAGCAGCCAAGTGATGGACAGCCCTAACTATGGCTACACCTTC
TRBJ2-1	NA	TRBD2	TRBV4-1	CASSQRLAGGLNTYNEQFF	TGCGCCAGCAGCCAACGACTAGCGGGAGGCCTCAACACATACAATGAGCAGTTCTTC
TRBJ1-5	NA	NA	TRBV11-2	CASSLMDDQPQHF	TGTGCCAGCAGCTTAATGGACGATCAGCCCCAGCATTTT
TRBJ2-3	many	TRBD2	TRBV9	CASSAYTSGIGTDTQYF	TGTGCCAGCAGCGCTTACACTAGCGGGATAGGAACAGATACGCAGTATTTT
TRBJ2-1	many	NA	TRBV5-1	CASSLAALEPTDEQFF	TGCGCCAGCAGCTTGGCCGCACTAGAGCCAACTGATGAGCAGTTCTTC
TRBJ1-1	NA	NA	TRBV7-3	CASSLLGGQTEAFF	TGTGCCAGCAGCCTACTCGGGGGCCAGACTGAGGCTTTCTTT
TRBJ2-5	many	TRBD2	TRBV7-6	CASSSGSGRVETQYF	TGTGCCAGCAGCTCGGGTAGCGGGAGGGTAGAGACCCAGTACTTC
TRBJ1-4	many	NA	TRBV3-1	CASSILADATNEKLFF	TGTGCCAGCAGCATTCTCGCTGATGCAACTAATGAAAAACTGTTTTTT
TRBJ1-2	many	NA	TRBV18	CASSPPPGGALRYLNYGYTF	TGTGCCAGCTCACCGCCTCCTGGGGGTGCCCTGAGGTATTTGAACTATGGCTACACCTTC
TRBJ1-1	NA	NA	TRBV6-1	CASSDVPLVNTEAFF	TGTGCCAGCAGTGACGTCCCCCTGGTGAACACTGAAGCTTTCTTT
TRBJ2-2	many	NA	TRBV4-1	CASSQDPGAVGELFF	TGCGCCAGCAGCCAAGATCCGGGGGCCGTCGGGGAGCTGTTTTTT
TRBJ2-5	NA	NA	TRBV12-3/TRBV12-4	CASSFIEGEETQYF	TGTGCCAGCAGTTTTATCGAGGGGGAAGAGACCCAGTACTTC
TRBJ2-7	many	NA	TRBV5-6	CASSWGLPQAEQYF	TGTGCCAGCAGCTGGGGACTCCCGCAGGCTGAGCAGTACTTC
TRBJ2-1	NA	TRBD2	TRBV11-1	CSSGVLPGSYNEQFF	TGTTCTAGCGGCGTACTCCCAGGCTCCTACAATGAGCAGTTCTTC
TRBJ2-1	many	NA	TRBV7-7	CASSLGGTSYNEQFF	TGTGCTAGCAGCTTAGGCGGGACCTCCTACAATGAGCAGTTCTTC
TRBJ2-7	NA	NA	TRBV20-1	CSSRSLASLKYDQYF	TGCAGTTCTAGAAGTCTAGCGTCGTTAAAATACGATCAGTACTTC
TRBJ2-7	NA	TRBD2	TRBV12-3/TRBV12-4	CASSPHSGNEQYF	TGTGCCAGCAGTCCACACAGCGGGAACGAGCAGTACTTC
TRBJ2-5	many	NA	TRBV19	CASSTRTEETQYF	TGTGCCAGTAGTACTCGGACGGAAGAGACCCAGTACTTC
TRBJ1-2	few	NA	TRBV6-1	CASSRTMEVYTF	TGTGCCAGCAGTCGAACTATGGAGGTCTACACCTTC
TRBJ2-7	many	TRBD1	TRBV6-6	CASSLRDRGLGTSYEQYF	TGTGCCAGCAGTCTTCGGGACAGGGGCCTCGGAACTTCCTACGAGCAGTACTTC
TRBJ1-1	many	TRBD1	TRBV19	CASSMGTGANTEAFF	TGTGCCAGTAGTATGGGGACAGGGGCGAACACTGAAGCTTTCTTT
TRBJ1-1	many	TRBD1	TRBV25-1	CASSGRGQYTEAFF	TGTGCCAGCAGTGGCAGGGGGCAGTACACTGAAGCTTTCTTT
TRBJ2-5	NA	NA	TRBV7-3	CASSLYGRVQQETQYF	TGTGCCAGCAGCTTATACGGCAGGGTGCAGCAAGAGACCCAGTACTTC
TRBJ2-5	few	NA	TRBV18	CASSPLKGPQETQYF	TGTGCCAGCTCACCATTGAAGGGGCCCCAAGAGACCCAGTACTTC
TRBJ1-4	many	NA	TRBV7-9	CASSLGGSTVSEKLFF	TGTGCCAGCAGCTTAGGAGGCTCAACAGTCAGTGAAAAACTGTTTTTT
TRBJ1-2	few	NA	TRBV12-3/TRBV12-4	CASSPPSHRGYTF	TGTGCCAGCAGTCCGCCATCTCATCGGGGCTACACCTTC
TRBJ2-7	NA	TRBD1	TRBV20-1	CSPMKTGYEQYF	TGCAGTCCTATGAAGACAGGGTACGAGCAGTACTTC
TRBJ2-3	many	NA	TRBV2	CASSAALATDTQYF	TGTGCCAGCAGTGCAGCATTGGCGACAGATACGCAGTATTTT
TRBJ2-3	many	TRBD1	TRBV24-1	CATSDPGTGLTDTQYF	TGTGCCACCAGTGATCCGGGGACAGGGTTAACAGATACGCAGTATTTT
TRBJ2-7	many	TRBD2	TRBV6-2/TRBV6-3	CASSYLRLAGDYEQYF	TGTGCCAGCAGTTACTTAAGACTAGCGGGAGACTACGAGCAGTACTTC
TRBJ1-6	many	NA	TRBV20-1	CSARVRQQAAYNSPLHF	TGCAGTGCTAGAGTCAGACAGCAAGCTGCCTATAATTCACCCCTCCACTTT
TRBJ1-5	once	NA	TRBV5-5	CASSYIGGNQPQHF	TGTGCCAGCAGCTATATCGGAGGCAATCAACCCCAGCATTTT